Given below is one T cell receptor beta chain in context. These data belong to a study of blood T cell repertoires in COVID-19. Study overall: T cells, B-cell-depleted T cells, or PBMCs supplied cDNA or gDNA.

V lost 4 bases and J 0 bases, leaving 6 bases between the germline ends. Germline CDR1 SGHTA, CDR2 FQGNSA. The CDR3 is 13 residues long. Within 2 weeks of study entry, exposed participants had contacted a PCR-confirmed or clinician-diagnosed COVID-19 case. Original processing notes: By means of reference gene primer amplification, nucleated cell counts were estimated. The method was immunoSEQ multiplex PCR; TCRdb's version includes in-frame clones alone and lacks a portion of them. V and J calls and clone size are as listed in that table; D and trimming were resolved from the DNA. This sample has some 270,000 clones, with under 95% found just once.

Sample: PBMCs or T cells enriched from blood (not recorded which). The V gene is TRBV7-2, the J gene TRBJ1-1; D might be TRBD1 (5 bases). This clonotype originated in a middle-aged man who had been exposed to COVID-19. The CDR3: CASSSGMNTEAFF. Here the CDR3 DNA reads TGTGCCAGCAGCTCAGGGATGAACACTGAAGCTTTCTTT.